This entry concerns a single TCR beta chain. The antigen is unknown. The germline CDR1 and CDR2 sequences are SGHNT and YYREEE (reference sequence). The CDR3 loop spans 17 amino acids. Trimming took 4 bases from V and 3 from J, leaving 22 bases between them. At survey level, the immunoSEQ assay was run in its v3.0 version. Per sample, sequencing targeted about 40,000-55,000 T-cell genomes. Profiling relied on immunoSEQ multiplex PCR, and the TCRdb table lists in-frame clones only, not all of them. Among approximately 15,000 clones listed, 91% were seen once. The sample originates from a study of long-term antiretroviral therapy in people with HIV. Study as a whole: Collection of the earliest samples took place about a decade ahead of the 2015 immediate-ART recommendation. Study conclusions and caveats: Clonal populations expanded prior to ART predominated within the repertoire at all time points. CDR3 length ranges were narrower in HIV repertoires than in controls.

The J gene is TRBJ2-5, the V gene TRBV5-4, with TRBD2 as a possible D gene (7 bases). Sequences were derived from unsorted PBMCs, sampled 0.3 years after starting antiretroviral therapy. The sequence was collected from a man aged 55 to 70 with HIV. The CDR3 loop reads CASSPGPGGGGKETQYF. The CDR3 bases are TGTGCCAGCAGCCCTGGCCCGGGGGGCGGAGGGAAAGAGACCCAGTACTTC.